One T cell receptor (beta chain) is described in this entry. Its specificity is not known. The data belong to a study of response to subunit inactivated influenza vaccine. Study-level results: It was suggested by the authors that few new T cells are recruited by each seasonal influenza vaccination.

Trimming removed 0 bases at V and 2 bases at J, with 17 bases between. Germline assignment: CDR1 DFQATT and CDR2 SNEGSKA (reference sequence). The CDR3 is 16 amino acids. TCRdb re-called the RT-PCR reads with MiXCR, one entry per CDR3 protein. The sample includes around 750,000 distinct CDR3 sequences, approximately 21% of them seen just once. The V gene is TRBV20-1, the J gene TRBJ2-7, with a weak D call TRBD1 (6 bases). The source material was PBMCs from blood, sampled more than 4 days after vaccination. The receptor was derived from a man aged 50-60 years who received an inactivated influenza vaccine. CDR3 sequence: CSARDFLAGDTYEQYF. CDR3 nucleotide sequence: TGCAGTGCTAGAGATTTTTTGGCAGGGGACACCTACGAGCAGTACTTC.